This T cell receptor beta chain is from a study of blood T cells in healthy people across ages. Study-wide results and limits: Estimated diversity across one million T cells was deemed an underestimate. In long-lived donors, naive CD4+ cell counts and diversity exceeded those of aged donors.

A few counts support this clonotype. What it binds is not known. No fewer than 6 micrograms of total RNA were isolated from every sample. A second PCR, run for roughly 7 to 11 cycles, used a sample-barcoded 5' primer plus a J-beta primer mix. Individual samples furnished no less than 2.5 million CDR3-containing paired-end reads apiece. From the 5' RACE reads, TCRdb called clonotypes with MiXCR, one entry per CDR3 protein. The sample shows hundreds of thousands of distinct CDR3 sequences, 56% of them seen only once. Sequencing was done on a sample of blood. The receptor was isolated from a middle-aged man in good health.

The DNA of the CDR3 is TGTGCCAGCGCCGGGGACAGCTCCTACGAGCAGTACTTC. Translation: CASAGDSSYEQYF. The rearrangement joins TRBV2 to TRBJ2-7, with 7 bases matching TRBD1. Losses at the gene ends were 8 bases for V and 0 bases for J; bases not matched to a gene: 4. Germline assignment: CDR1 SNHLY and CDR2 FYNNEI. The CDR3 is 13 residues long.